This T cell receptor (beta chain) was sequenced during a study of blood T cell repertoires in COVID-19 (dated by TCRdb to 2019 to 2021). At the level of the whole study: Samples from collaborators originated in the United States, Italy and Spain and spanned both the acute and convalescent phases of COVID-19. The dataset comprised deeply sampled blood TCRbeta repertoires from subjects exposed to, actively infected with, or recovered from COVID-19. The material from the prospective study consisted of cDNA or gDNA derived from T cells, B-cell-depleted T cells, or PBMCs. The sample metadata nearly always contained a de-identified subject ID, COVID-19 status, age in years and sex. Samples were obtained from the ongoing ImmuneRACE study (first 160 participants) and from over 1,000 subjects provided by 6 global collaborators. Where available, HLA class I and class II types were taken from metadata supplied by the sample provider and were not determined by assay-based typing. A freely available public database, intended as a resource for researchers studying the immune response to SARS-CoV-2, is where the repertoires were released.

TCRbeta CDR3 regions were amplified from genomic DNA by means of the immunoSEQ Assay, a bias-controlled multiplex PCR. In the authors' own workflow: Nucleated cell counts per sample were estimated from amplification of reference gene primers within the assay. Sequence reads were collapsed and filtered to measure the absolute abundance of every unique TCRbeta CDR3 rearrangement. For each sample, productive Simpson clonality was calculated by taking the square root of Simpson's diversity index across productive rearrangements. In TCRdb, the immuneACCESS table is reduced to in-frame sequences with V and J assigned. These tables do not hold every clone; where another copy was compared, an unresolved V gene accounts for under half, and the others remain unexplained. V, J and clone size derive from that table, while D and trimming were established from the DNA sequence. The sample yields more than 100,000 clones; around 80% were counted once. The ten largest clonotypes hold 3% to 4.5% of the sample.

Regarding this clone: This clone's antigen is unknown. Base qualities are missing; no much larger clone stands one base away.

General conclusions and limits of the study: Clinical and demographic metadata were provided uncurated, with the amount varying by source and participant.

Each collaborating institution followed its own protocols to collect whole blood in K2EDTA tubes. For TCRbeta analysis, collaborators shipped samples in one of three forms: frozen whole blood, isolated PBMCs, or DNA extracted from either of those sample types. The sample consisted of peripheral blood. The TCR sequence derives from a woman over 75 with acute or convalescent COVID-19.

The bases read TGTGCCAGCGAGGCTTCCTACAATGAGCAGTTCTTC. This yields the protein CASEASYNEQFF. The chain links TRBV7-9 with TRBJ2-1, with the D gene too uncertain to name. Reading from cysteine to phenylalanine, the CDR3 counts 12 amino acids. CDR3 DNA only is kept here, 36 bases in frame from base 1. The germline V gene encodes CDR1 SEHNR and CDR2 FQNEAQ (reference sequence). The junction carries 6 bases between V and J, which are trimmed by 8 bases and 1 base respectively. The CDR3, completed at both ends by the reference TRBV7-9 and TRBJ2-1 genes, gives the full variable domain DTGVSQNPRHKITKRGQNVTFRCDPISEHNRLYWYRQTLGQGPEFLTYFQNEAQLEKSRLLSDRFSAERPKGSFSTLEIQRTEQGDSAMYLCASEASYNEQFFGPGTRLTVL.